This T cell receptor beta chain was sequenced for a study of Graves' ophthalmopathy and Graves' hyperthyroidism. Amplified TCR beta CDR3 regions were obtained using RNA transcripts as template. RT-PCR in the first round used HTBI primers; a second-round multiplex PCR followed. MiXCR was run by TCRdb on the multiplex PCR reads, yielding one entry per CDR3 protein. The sample includes about 240,000 distinct CDR3 sequences, less than 55% of them seen just once. This clonotype has a handful of counts. Those donors who had ophthalmopathy presented with moderate-to-severe activity, a CAS of ≥3, a NOSPECS of ≥4 and a duration under 3 months. This sequence originates from an adult man with Graves' ophthalmopathy. The sample comprised peripheral blood.

The CDR3 coding sequence is TGTGCCAGCAGTTTCACTGGGGTGGGGGCCAACGTCCTGACTTTC. It translates to CASSFTGVGANVLTF. This sequence joins TRBV12-3 or TRBV12-4 and TRBJ2-6; D uncertain. CDR3 size: 15 residues. Trimming stripped 3 bases from V and 4 bases from J, with 10 bases between.